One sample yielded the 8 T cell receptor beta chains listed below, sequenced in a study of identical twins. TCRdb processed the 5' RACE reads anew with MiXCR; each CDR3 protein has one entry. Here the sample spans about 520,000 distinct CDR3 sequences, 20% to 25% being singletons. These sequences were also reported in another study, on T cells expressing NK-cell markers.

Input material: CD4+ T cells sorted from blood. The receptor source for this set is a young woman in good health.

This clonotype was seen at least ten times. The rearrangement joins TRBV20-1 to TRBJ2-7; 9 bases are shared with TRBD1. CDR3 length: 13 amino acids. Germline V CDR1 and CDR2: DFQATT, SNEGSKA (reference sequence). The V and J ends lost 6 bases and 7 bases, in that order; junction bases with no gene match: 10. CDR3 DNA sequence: TGCAGTGCGCGGGACAGGGTCGTACAAGAGCAGTACTTC. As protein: CSARDRVVQEQYF.

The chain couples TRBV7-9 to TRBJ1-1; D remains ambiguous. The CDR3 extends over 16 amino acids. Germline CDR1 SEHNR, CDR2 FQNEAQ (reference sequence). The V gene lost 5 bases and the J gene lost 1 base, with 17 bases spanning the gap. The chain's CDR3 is CASSRRVGSWNTEAFF. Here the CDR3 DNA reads TGTGCCAGCAGCCGTAGGGTAGGGTCCTGGAACACTGAAGCTTTCTTT.

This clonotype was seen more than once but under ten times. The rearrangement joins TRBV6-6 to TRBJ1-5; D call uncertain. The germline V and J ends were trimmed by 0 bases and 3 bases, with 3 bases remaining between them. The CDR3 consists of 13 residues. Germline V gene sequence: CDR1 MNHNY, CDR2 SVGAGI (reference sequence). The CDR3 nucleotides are TGTGCCAGCAGTTACTCGCTCAATCAGCCCCAGCATTTT. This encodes CASSYSLNQPQHF.

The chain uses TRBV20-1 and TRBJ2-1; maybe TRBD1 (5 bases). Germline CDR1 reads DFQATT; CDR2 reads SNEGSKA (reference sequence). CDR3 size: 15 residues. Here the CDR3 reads CFAQTATFSYNEQFF. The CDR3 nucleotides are TGCTTTGCCCAGACAGCTACATTTTCCTACAATGAGCAGTTCTTC.

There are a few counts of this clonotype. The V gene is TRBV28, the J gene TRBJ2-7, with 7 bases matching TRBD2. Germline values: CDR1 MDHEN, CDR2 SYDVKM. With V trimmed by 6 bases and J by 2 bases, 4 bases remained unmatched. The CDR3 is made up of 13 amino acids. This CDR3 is CASRRGTTYEQYF. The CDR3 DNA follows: TGTGCCAGCAGGCGGGGGACGACCTACGAGCAGTACTTC.

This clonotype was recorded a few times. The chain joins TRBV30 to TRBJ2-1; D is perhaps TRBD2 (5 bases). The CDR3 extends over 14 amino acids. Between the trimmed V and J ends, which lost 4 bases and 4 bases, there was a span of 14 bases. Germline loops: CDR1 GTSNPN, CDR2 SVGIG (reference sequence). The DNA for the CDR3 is TGTGCCTGGACAAGGGAGAGTGGGTACAATGAGCAGTTCTTC. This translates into CAWTRESGYNEQFF.

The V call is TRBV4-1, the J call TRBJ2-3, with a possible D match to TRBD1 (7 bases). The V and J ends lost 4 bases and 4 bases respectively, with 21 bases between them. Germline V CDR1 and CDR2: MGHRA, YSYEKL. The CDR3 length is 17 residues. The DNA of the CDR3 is TGCGCCAGCAGCCCAAGGATCAGGGGGGAAGCGGCAGATACGCAGTATTTT. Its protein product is CASSPRIRGEAADTQYF.

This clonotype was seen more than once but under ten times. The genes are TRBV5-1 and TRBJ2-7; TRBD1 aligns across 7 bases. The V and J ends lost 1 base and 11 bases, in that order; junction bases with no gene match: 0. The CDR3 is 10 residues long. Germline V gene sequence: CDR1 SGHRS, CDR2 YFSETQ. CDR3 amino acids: CASSLQGEYF. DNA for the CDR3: TGCGCCAGCAGCTTGCAGGGGGAGTACTTC.